A few counts support the clone carrying this TCR beta chain. The data derive from a study of glioma-infiltrating T cells. TCR alpha and beta CDR3 regions were amplified from RNA using iRepertoire nested multiplex PCR. TCRdb itself ran the multiplex PCR reads through MiXCR, one entry per CDR3 protein. The table has about 89,000 distinct CDR3 sequences, 23% seen once. This TCR came from a human donor with low-grade glioma or glioblastoma, undergoing nonglioma brain surgery, or in good health (not recorded which). Sequenced input: glioma tissue, nonneoplastic brain tissue, or PBMCs (not recorded which).

The CDR3 sequence: CASSTGGPTDTQYF. In nucleotides, the CDR3 is TGCGCCAGCAGTACCGGGGGCCCCACAGATACGCAGTATTTT. The chain has TRBV5-1 and TRBJ2-3; D is possibly TRBD1 or TRBD2 (6 bases each). The CDR3 runs to 14 residues. Germline V gene sequence: CDR1 SGHRS, CDR2 YFSETQ. Trimming stripped 5 bases from V and 2 bases from J, with 12 bases between. The full variable domain, rest sourced from reference TRBV5-1 and TRBJ2-3, is KAGVTQTPRYLIKTRGQQVTLSCSPISGHRSVSWYQQTPGQGLQFLFEYFSETQRNKGNFPGRFSGRQFSNSRSEMNVSTLELGDSALYLCASSTGGPTDTQYFGPGTRLTVL.